The 20 T cell receptor beta chains below come from one sample, sequenced in a study of PD-L1 blockade in urothelial cancer. Profiling relied on immunoSEQ multiplex PCR, and the TCRdb table lists in-frame clones only, not all of them. Of some 39,000 clones listed, approximately 85% are singletons. Time point defined: peripheral blood 6 weeks after treatment start. The specimen was PBMCs, collected around atezolizumab (anti-PD-L1) treatment. The receptors originated from a man aged 70-80 years with urothelial cancer.

The rearrangement joins TRBV6-1 to TRBJ1-1; 7 nucleotides match TRBD1. This CDR3 comprises 12 residues. Germline V gives CDR1 MNHNS, CDR2 SASEGT. Germline trimming cut 8 bases from V and 2 bases from J; bases unmatched to any gene: 2. This chain's CDR3 is CASWTGNTEAFF. CDR3 nucleotides: TGTGCCAGCTGGACAGGTAACACTGAAGCTTTCTTT.

The CDR3 here is CASSADRSNQPQHF. The CDR3 nucleotides are TGTGCCAGCAGTGCTGACAGGAGCAATCAGCCCCAGCATTTT. The chain has TRBV6-1 and TRBJ1-5; TRBD1 might be the D (6 bases). The CDR3 loop spans 14 amino acids. Per germline, CDR1 MNHNS and CDR2 SASEGT. The V end lost 4 bases, the J end lost 1 base, and 8 bases lay between the germline ends.

The chain couples TRBV11-2 to TRBJ2-7; 9 bases map to TRBD1. The V segment lost 5 bases and the J segment 4 bases; nucleotides outside the gene matches: 3. This CDR3 spans 13 amino acids. The germline V gene has CDR1 SGHAT and CDR2 FQNNGV. CDR3 DNA: TGTGCCAGCAGCCATGGACAGGGGTACGAGCAGTACTTC. This gives the protein CASSHGQGYEQYF.

CDR3 protein: CASSLQGARDTEAFF. DNA for the CDR3: TGCGCCAGCAGCTTACAGGGGGCCCGGGACACTGAAGCTTTCTTT. The V gene is TRBV5-1, the J gene TRBJ1-1; TRBD1 matches at 9 bases. This CDR3 spans 15 amino acids. V shed 2 bases and J 3 bases; nucleotides not matched to a gene: 5. The germline CDR1 and CDR2 sequences are SGHRS and YFSETQ.

This chain uses TRBV7-2 with TRBJ2-7; 8 bases are shared with TRBD2. Unmatched junction bases numbered 5, after V lost 0 bases and J lost 4 bases. Germline-derived CDR1 and CDR2 are SGHTA and FQGNSA. The CDR3 consists of 15 residues. Here the CDR3 reads CASSLAGTRGYEQYF. The DNA of the CDR3 is TGTGCCAGCAGCTTAGCCGGGACTAGGGGTTACGAGCAGTACTTC.

This sequence joins TRBV29-1 and TRBJ2-3; 13 bases fit TRBD2. From germline, CDR1 is SQVTM and CDR2 ANQGSEA. The V gene end was trimmed by 3 bases and the J gene end by 6 bases; junction bases not matched to a gene: 9. The CDR3 runs to 16 residues. In DNA form, the CDR3 reads TGCAGCGTTGATCGGACTAGCGGGAGAGGCTGGGATACGCAGTATTTT. Translation gives CSVDRTSGRGWDTQYF.

The CDR3 region is CATSRDRRMTEAFF. As DNA, the CDR3 is TGTGCCACCAGCAGAGATCGGCGGATGACTGAAGCTTTCTTT. The rearrangement links TRBV15 to TRBJ1-1; D unclear. The CDR3 has 14 amino acids. The germline V and J ends were trimmed by 0 bases and 5 bases, with 10 bases remaining between them. Germline loops: CDR1 LNHNV, CDR2 YYDKDF (reference sequence).

This clone was seen just once. CDR3 sequence reads: CASSPPGGFAKNIQYF. The CDR3 bases are TGTGCCAGCAGTCCTCCGGGAGGGTTCGCCAAAAACATTCAGTACTTC. This sequence joins TRBV28 and TRBJ2-4; 8 bases are a match to TRBD2. V trimming: 5 bases; J trimming: 1 base; junction bases outside the gene matches: 7. The CDR3 consists of 16 residues. Germline values: CDR1 MDHEN, CDR2 SYDVKM.

The sample holds one count of this clone. The V and J genes are TRBV28 and TRBJ2-7; 10 nucleotides agree with TRBD1. Trimming took 5 bases from V and 4 from J; bases not matched to a gene: 5. Looked up from germline, CDR1 is MDHEN and CDR2 is SYDVKM. The CDR3 covers 14 residues. This chain's CDR3 is CASSRDRGLYEQYF. In nucleotides, the CDR3 is TGTGCCAGCAGTCGGGACAGGGGTTTATACGAGCAGTACTTC.

The rearrangement joins TRBV10-2 to TRBJ1-1, with D possibly matching TRBD1 (5 bases). Trimming stripped 3 bases from V and 4 bases from J, with 15 bases between. This CDR3 is built from 15 residues. Germline CDR1 is WSHSY and CDR2 is SAAADI. The CDR3 spells CASSEGWQGGTEAFF. The CDR3 DNA reads as TGCGCCAGCAGTGAAGGGTGGCAGGGCGGCACTGAAGCTTTCTTT.

The V gene is TRBV29-1, the J gene TRBJ2-7; D ambiguous. CDR3 size: 12 residues. V was trimmed by 5 bases and J by 3 bases, leaving 11 bases between them. Germline CDR1 SQVTM, CDR2 ANQGSEA. CDR3 amino acids: CSVFDSNYEQYF. Here the CDR3 DNA reads TGCAGCGTTTTTGACTCCAACTACGAGCAGTACTTC.

The chain joins TRBV5-1 to TRBJ2-7; 8 bases map to TRBD1. The ends lost 4 bases at V and 5 bases at J; junction bases unmatched: 2. CDR3 length: 12 residues. The germline V gene has CDR1 SGHRS and CDR2 YFSETQ. For the CDR3, the DNA is TGCGCCAGCAGCCTGGACAGGGACGAGCAGTACTTC. It translates to CASSLDRDEQYF.

The chain links TRBV5-5 to TRBJ2-1, with TRBD2 matching over 7 bases. The germline gives CDR1 SGHKS, CDR2 YYEKEE (reference sequence). The CDR3 consists of 14 residues. Unmatched junction bases numbered 7, after V lost 6 bases and J lost 4 bases. CDR3 DNA sequence: TGTGCCAGCACTCCGGGGGGTTTGTACAATGAGCAGTTCTTC. Translation: CASTPGGLYNEQFF. Full variable domain (remainder filled in from reference TRBV5-5 and TRBJ2-1): DAGVTQSPTHLIKTRGQQVTLRCSPISGHKSVSWYQQVLGQGPQFIFQYYEKEERGRGNFPDRFSARQFPNYSSELNVNALLLGDSALYLCASTPGGLYNEQFFGPGTRLTVL.

The rearrangement uses TRBV6-1 and TRBJ2-7, with a possible D match to TRBD2 (7 bases). The CDR3 runs to 15 residues. From germline, CDR1 is MNHNS and CDR2 SASEGT. V lost 3 bases and J 5 bases, leaving 17 bases between the germline ends. The DNA of the CDR3 is TGTGCCAGCAGTGATGGACAGCAGGGACTAAACGAGCAGTACTTC. Residues: CASSDGQQGLNEQYF.

This clone appeared once. The chain has TRBV28 and TRBJ2-7; D remains ambiguous. V was pared by 6 bases and J by 3 bases, with 12 bases between. Germline V gene lookup returns CDR1 MDHEN and CDR2 SYDVKM. This CDR3 is 13 amino acids long. CDR3 DNA sequence: TGTGCCAGCAGACCCCCGGGTCGCTACGAGCAGTACTTC. Its translation is CASRPPGRYEQYF.

This chain links TRBV19 with TRBJ2-5; 8 bases are shared with TRBD1. The CDR3 runs to 16 residues. CDR1 and CDR2 from the germline V gene are LNHDA and SQIVND (reference sequence). V gave up 3 bases and J gave up 5 bases; unmatched junction bases: 11. The CDR3: CASSMFRSGGDETQYF. The CDR3 DNA follows: TGTGCCAGTAGTATGTTTAGGTCAGGGGGCGATGAGACCCAGTACTTC. Based on the CDR3 plus reference TRBV19 and TRBJ2-5, the full variable domain is DGGITQSPKYLFRKEGQNVTLSCEQNLNHDAMYWYRQDPGQGLRLIYYSQIVNDFQKGDIAEGYSVSREKKESFPLTVTSAQKNPTAFYLCASSMFRSGGDETQYFGPGTRLLVL.

This clone was observed a single time. The rearrangement uses TRBV29-1 and TRBJ2-1, with TRBD1 matching over 7 bases. After removal of 3 bases from V and 13 bases from J, the junction contained 9 bases not matched to a gene. Germline CDR1 reads SQVTM; CDR2 reads ANQGSEA. This CDR3 has 12 residues. CDR3 in DNA: TGCAGCGTTGACCCAGAGGGGGCCGACCAGTTCTTC. Translated, it gives CSVDPEGADQFF.

The chain links TRBV28 to TRBJ2-1; 9 bases align to TRBD2. CDR1 MDHEN and CDR2 SYDVKM come from the germline V gene. The CDR3 length is 15 residues. The V gene end was trimmed by 7 bases and the J gene end by 4 bases; junction bases not matched to a gene: 8. CDR3 sequence reads: CASKGTAGGYNEQFF. The CDR3 nucleotides are TGTGCCAGCAAGGGCACGGCGGGAGGGTACAATGAGCAGTTCTTC.

The chain joins TRBV9 to TRBJ2-3; 10 bases map to TRBD1. The CDR3 extends over 16 amino acids. Trimming took 3 bases from V and 4 from J; bases not matched to a gene: 8. In germline, CDR1 is SGDLS, CDR2 YYNGEE. The CDR3 is CASSARDRGLADTQYF. As DNA, the CDR3 is TGTGCCAGCAGCGCACGGGACAGGGGTTTGGCAGATACGCAGTATTTT.

This chain connects TRBV5-6 to TRBJ2-3, with 11 bases identical to TRBD2. CDR3 length: 15 residues. V lost 1 base and J lost 5; bases outside the gene matches: 3. From germline, CDR1 is SGHDT and CDR2 YYEEEE. The CDR3 here is CASSLLLAGVDTQYF. CDR3 in DNA: TGTGCCAGCAGCTTGCTACTAGCGGGAGTAGATACGCAGTATTTT. The whole variable domain, remainder taken from reference TRBV5-6 and TRBJ2-3, is DAGVTQSPTHLIKTRGQQVTLRCSPKSGHDTVSWYQQALGQGPQFIFQYYEEEERQRGNFPDRFSGHQFPNYSSELNVNALLLGDSALYLCASSLLLAGVDTQYFGPGTRLTVL.